This T cell receptor (beta chain) is from a study of response to subunit inactivated influenza vaccine. Study outcomes and limitations: Few new T cells, the authors suggested, are recruited by each seasonal influenza vaccination.

As regards this clonotype: Its specificity is not known.

TCRdb re-analysed the RT-PCR reads in MiXCR, keeping a single row per CDR3 protein. There are roughly 520,000 distinct CDR3 sequences in the sample; about 25% occur only once, and approximately 2% lies in the top ten. The sample in question was CD4+ T cells sorted from PBMCs, obtained roughly 5 days after vaccination. The TCR comes from a man aged 45-65 years who received an inactivated influenza vaccine.

The CDR3 coding sequence is TGCGCCAGCATTCCCTCTAGCGGGAGAAGTGGTGAGCAGTTCTTC. Amino acids: CASIPSSGRSGEQFF. The chain recombines TRBV10-2 with TRBJ2-1; 10 bases are shared with TRBD2. Losses at the gene ends were 7 bases for V and 9 bases for J; bases not matched to a gene: 12. The CDR3 runs 15 residues. Germline V gene lookup returns CDR1 WSHSY and CDR2 SAAADI.